This T cell receptor beta chain was profiled in a study of Graves' ophthalmopathy and Graves' hyperthyroidism. Study overall: Samples of peripheral blood were obtained at initial diagnosis, prior to treatment of any kind.

The germline CDR1 and CDR2 sequences are SGHRS and YFSETQ. The CDR3 is made up of 16 amino acids. Beta-chain TCR CDR3 regions were amplified from RNA transcripts. After a first-round RT-PCR with HTBI primers, a second-round multiplex PCR was run. TCRdb redid the calling of the multiplex PCR reads with MiXCR, one entry per CDR3 protein. The table lists some 350,000 distinct CDR3 sequences, roughly a sixth of them singletons. Where ophthalmopathy was absent within 18 months of follow-up, hyperthyroidism was stable. The study excluded patients with other autoimmune diseases, uncontrolled infections, pregnancy or lactation. Of note for this clonotype: This may be a read error: a much more frequent sequence differs by one nucleotide.

The chain couples TRBV5-1 to TRBJ2-7, with TRBD2 matching over 8 bases. This sequence originates from an adult woman with stable Graves' hyperthyroidism. Input material: peripheral blood. This CDR3 is CASILELAALSYEQYF. The CDR3 DNA reads TGCGCCAGCATCTTGGAACTAGCGGCCCTCTCCTACGAGCAGTACTTC.